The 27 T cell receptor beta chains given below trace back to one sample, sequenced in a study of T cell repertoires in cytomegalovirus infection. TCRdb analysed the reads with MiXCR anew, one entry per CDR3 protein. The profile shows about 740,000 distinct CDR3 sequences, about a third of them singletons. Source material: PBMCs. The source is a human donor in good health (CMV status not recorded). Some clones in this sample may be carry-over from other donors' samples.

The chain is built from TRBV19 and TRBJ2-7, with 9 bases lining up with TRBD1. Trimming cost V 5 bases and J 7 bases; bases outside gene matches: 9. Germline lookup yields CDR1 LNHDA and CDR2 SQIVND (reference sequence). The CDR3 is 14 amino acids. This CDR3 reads CASSAGTGLREQYF. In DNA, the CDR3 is TGTGCCAGTAGTGCCGGGACAGGGCTTCGGGAGCAGTACTTC.

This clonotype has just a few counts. CDR3 bases: TGTGCCAGCAGCTTAGCAGAGGGGATTGCGTCTTTCTTT. This translates into CASSLAEGIASFF. J is TRBJ1-1 and V is TRBV7-8; D is perhaps TRBD1 (5 bases). Per germline, CDR1 SGHVS and CDR2 FQNEAQ. This CDR3 region has 13 residues. The germline V and J ends were trimmed by 0 bases and 12 bases, with 14 bases remaining between them.

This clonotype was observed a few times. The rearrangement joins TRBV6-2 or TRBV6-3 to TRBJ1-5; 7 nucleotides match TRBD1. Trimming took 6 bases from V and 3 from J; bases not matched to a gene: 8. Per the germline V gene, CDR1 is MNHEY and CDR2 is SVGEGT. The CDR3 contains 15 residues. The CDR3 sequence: CASSTMTGPNQPQHF. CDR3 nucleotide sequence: TGTGCCAGCAGCACCATGACAGGGCCCAATCAGCCCCAGCATTTT.

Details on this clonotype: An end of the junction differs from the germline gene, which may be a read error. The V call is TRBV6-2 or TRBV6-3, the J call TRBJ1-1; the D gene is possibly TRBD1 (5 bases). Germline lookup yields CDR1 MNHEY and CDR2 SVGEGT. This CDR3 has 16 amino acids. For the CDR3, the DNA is TGTGCCAGCAAGAATCCGGGGCCTTCGAATAACACTGAAGCTTGCTTT. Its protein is CASKNPGPSNNTEACF.

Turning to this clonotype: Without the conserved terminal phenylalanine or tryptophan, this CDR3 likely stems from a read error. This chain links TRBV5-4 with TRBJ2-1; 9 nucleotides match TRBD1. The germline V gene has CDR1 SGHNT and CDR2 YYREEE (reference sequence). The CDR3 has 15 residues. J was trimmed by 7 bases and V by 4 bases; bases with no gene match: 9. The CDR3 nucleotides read TGTGCCAGCAGCCCTGACAGGGGGAGGGTTAATGAGCAGTTCTTA. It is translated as CASSPDRGRVNEQFL.

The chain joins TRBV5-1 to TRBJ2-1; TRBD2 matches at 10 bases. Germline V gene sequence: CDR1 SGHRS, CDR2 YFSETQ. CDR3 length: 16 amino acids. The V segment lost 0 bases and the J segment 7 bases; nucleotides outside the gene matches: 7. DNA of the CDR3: TGCGCCAGCAGCTTGGGTAGTAGCGGGGGGAGAAATGAGCAGTTCTTC. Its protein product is CASSLGSSGGRNEQFF. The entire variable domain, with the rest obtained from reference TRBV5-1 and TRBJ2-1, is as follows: KAGVTQTPRYLIKTRGQQVTLSCSPISGHRSVSWYQQTPGQGLQFLFEYFSETQRNKGNFPGRFSGRQFSNSRSEMNVSTLELGDSALYLCASSLGSSGGRNEQFFGPGTRLTVL.

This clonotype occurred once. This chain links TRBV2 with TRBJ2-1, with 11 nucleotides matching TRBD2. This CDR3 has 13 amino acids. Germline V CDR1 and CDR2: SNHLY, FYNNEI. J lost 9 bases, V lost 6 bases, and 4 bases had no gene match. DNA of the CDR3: TGTGCCAGCAGACTAGCGGGGGAGGCTGAGCAGTTCTTC. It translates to CASRLAGEAEQFF. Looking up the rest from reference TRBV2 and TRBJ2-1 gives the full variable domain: EPEVTQTPSHQVTQMGQEVILRCVPISNHLYFYWYRQILGQKVEFLVSFYNNEISEKSEIFDDQFSVERPDGSNFTLKIRSTKLEDSAMYFCASRLAGEAEQFFGPGTRLTVL.

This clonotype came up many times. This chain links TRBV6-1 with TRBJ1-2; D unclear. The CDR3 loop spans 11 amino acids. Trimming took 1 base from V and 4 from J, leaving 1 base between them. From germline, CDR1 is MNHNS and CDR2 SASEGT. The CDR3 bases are TGTGCCAGCAGTGAAGGCTATGGCTACACCTTC. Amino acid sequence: CASSEGYGYTF.

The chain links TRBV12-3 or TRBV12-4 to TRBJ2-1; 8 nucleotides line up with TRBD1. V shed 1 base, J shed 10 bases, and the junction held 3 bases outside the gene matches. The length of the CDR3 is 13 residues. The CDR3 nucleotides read TGTGCCAGCAGTTTAGGGAGGGACAGGGAGCAGTTCTTC. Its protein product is CASSLGRDREQFF.

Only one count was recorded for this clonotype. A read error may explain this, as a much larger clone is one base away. The CDR3 spells CASSLRGAVDTQYF. The DNA for the CDR3 is TGTGCCAGCAGCCTTAGGGGGGCCGTAGATACGCAGTATTTT. This chain links TRBV7-2 with TRBJ2-3; the D call may be TRBD1 or TRBD2 (6 bases each). The germline V gene encodes CDR1 SGHTA and CDR2 FQGNSA. The V end lost 5 bases, the J end lost 5 bases, and 14 bases lay between the germline ends. The CDR3 is 14 amino acids.

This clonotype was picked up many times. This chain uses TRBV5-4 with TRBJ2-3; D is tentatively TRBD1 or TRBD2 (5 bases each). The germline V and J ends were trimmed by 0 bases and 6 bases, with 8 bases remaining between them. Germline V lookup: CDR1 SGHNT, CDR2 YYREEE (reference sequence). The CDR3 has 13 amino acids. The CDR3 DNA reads TGTGCCAGCAGCTTGGTAGGGGAGGATACGCAGTATTTT. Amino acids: CASSLVGEDTQYF.

CDR3 bases: TGTGCCAGTAGTATTAAGGCCGCGGTTGAGCAGTTCTTC. This sequence encodes CASSIKAAVEQFF. V usage is TRBV19 and J usage is TRBJ2-1; no definite D call. V was cut by 3 bases and J by 9 bases, with 12 bases left in between. This CDR3 contains 13 residues. Germline V gene sequence: CDR1 LNHDA, CDR2 SQIVND (reference sequence). The whole variable domain, filled in from reference TRBV19 and TRBJ2-1, reads DGGITQSPKYLFRKEGQNVTLSCEQNLNHDAMYWYRQDPGQGLRLIYYSQIVNDFQKGDIAEGYSVSREKKESFPLTVTSAQKNPTAFYLCASSIKAAVEQFFGPGTRLTVL.

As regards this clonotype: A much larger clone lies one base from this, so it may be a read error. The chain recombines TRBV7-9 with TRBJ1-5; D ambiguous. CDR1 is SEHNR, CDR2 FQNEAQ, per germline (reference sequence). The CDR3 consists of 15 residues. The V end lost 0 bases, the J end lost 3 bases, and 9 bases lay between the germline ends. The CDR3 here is CASSLAGQANQPQHF. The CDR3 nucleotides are TGTGCCAGCAGCTTAGCCGGGCAGGCCAATCAGCCCCAGCATTTT.

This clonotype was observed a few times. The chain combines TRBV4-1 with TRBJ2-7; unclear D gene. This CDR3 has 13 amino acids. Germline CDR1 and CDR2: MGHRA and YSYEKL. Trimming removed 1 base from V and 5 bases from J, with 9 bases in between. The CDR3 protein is CASSQGLANEQYF. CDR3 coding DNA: TGCGCCAGCAGCCAAGGCCTGGCCAACGAGCAGTACTTC.

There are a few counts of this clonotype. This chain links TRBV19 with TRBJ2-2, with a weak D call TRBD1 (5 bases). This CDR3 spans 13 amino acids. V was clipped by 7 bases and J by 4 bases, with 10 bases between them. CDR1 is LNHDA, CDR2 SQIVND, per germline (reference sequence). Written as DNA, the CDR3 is TGTGCCAGTACCCAGACAGTCACCGGGGAGCTGTTTTTT. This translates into CASTQTVTGELFF.

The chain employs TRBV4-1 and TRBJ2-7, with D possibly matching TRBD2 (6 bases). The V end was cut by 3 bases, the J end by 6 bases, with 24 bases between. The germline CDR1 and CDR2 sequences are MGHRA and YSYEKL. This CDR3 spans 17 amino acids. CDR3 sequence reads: CASSQRGPETLYSEQYF. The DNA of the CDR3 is TGCGCCAGCAGCCAGCGGGGTCCAGAAACCCTATACAGCGAGCAGTACTTC.

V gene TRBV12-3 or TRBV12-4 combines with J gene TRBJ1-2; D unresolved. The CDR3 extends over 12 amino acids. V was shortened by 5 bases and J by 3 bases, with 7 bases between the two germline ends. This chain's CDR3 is CASSPEHYGYTF. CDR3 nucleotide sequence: TGTGCCAGCAGTCCTGAGCACTATGGCTACACCTTC.

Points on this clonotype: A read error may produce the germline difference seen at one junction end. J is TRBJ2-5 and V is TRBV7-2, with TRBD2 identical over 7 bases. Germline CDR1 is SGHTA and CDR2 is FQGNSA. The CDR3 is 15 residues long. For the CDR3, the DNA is TGTGCCAGCATCTTAGGGGCGGGAGCCCGAAAGACCCAGTACTTC. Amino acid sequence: CASILGAGARKTQYF.

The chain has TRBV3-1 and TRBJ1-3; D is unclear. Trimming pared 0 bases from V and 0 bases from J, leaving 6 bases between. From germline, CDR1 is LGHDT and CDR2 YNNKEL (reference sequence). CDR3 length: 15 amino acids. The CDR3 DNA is TGTGCCAGCAGCCAAGAAGCATTCTCTGGAAACACCATATATTTT. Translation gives CASSQEAFSGNTIYF.

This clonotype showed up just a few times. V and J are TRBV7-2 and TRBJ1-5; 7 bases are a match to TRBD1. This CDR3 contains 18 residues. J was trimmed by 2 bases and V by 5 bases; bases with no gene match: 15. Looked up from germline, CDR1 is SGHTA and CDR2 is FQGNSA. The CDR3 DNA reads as TGTGCCAGCAGCGGCCGTCGACAGGGTGGTCACGGCAATCAGCCCCAGCATTTT. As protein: CASSGRRQGGHGNQPQHF.

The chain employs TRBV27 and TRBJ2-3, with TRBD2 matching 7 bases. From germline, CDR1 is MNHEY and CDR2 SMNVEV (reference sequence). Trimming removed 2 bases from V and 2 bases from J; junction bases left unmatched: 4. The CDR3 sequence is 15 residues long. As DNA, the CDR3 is TGTGCCAGCAGTTTAACTAGCGAATTCACAGATACGCAGTATTTT. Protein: CASSLTSEFTDTQYF.

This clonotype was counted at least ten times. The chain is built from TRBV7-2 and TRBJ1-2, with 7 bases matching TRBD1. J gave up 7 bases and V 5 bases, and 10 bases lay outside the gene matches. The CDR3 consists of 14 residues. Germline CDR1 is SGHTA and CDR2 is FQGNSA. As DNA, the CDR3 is TGTGCCAGCAGCCGTATCCAGGGGGGGAGTGGCTACACCTTC. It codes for CASSRIQGGSGYTF.

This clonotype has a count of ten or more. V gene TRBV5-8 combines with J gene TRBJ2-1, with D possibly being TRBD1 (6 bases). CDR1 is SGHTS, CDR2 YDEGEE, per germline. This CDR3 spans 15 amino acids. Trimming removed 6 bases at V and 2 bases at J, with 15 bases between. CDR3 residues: CASNPRTETYNEQFF. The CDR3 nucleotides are TGTGCCAGCAACCCGCGGACAGAGACCTACAATGAGCAGTTCTTC.

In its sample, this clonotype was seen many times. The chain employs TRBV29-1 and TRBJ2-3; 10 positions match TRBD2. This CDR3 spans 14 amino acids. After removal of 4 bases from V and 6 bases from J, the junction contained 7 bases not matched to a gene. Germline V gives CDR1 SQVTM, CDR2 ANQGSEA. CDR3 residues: CSVVKGSGGDTQYF. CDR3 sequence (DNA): TGCAGCGTTGTAAAGGGTAGCGGGGGGGATACGCAGTATTTT.

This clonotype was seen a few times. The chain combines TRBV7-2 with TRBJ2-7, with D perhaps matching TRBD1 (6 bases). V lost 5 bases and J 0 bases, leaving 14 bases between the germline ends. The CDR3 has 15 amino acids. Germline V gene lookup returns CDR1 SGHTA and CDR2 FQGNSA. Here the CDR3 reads CASSPSQGTSYEQYF. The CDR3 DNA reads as TGTGCCAGCAGCCCTTCACAGGGAACCTCCTACGAGCAGTACTTC.

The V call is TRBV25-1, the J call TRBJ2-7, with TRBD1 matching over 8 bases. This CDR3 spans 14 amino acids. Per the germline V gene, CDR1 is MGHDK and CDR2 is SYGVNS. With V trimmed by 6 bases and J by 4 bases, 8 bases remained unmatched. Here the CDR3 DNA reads TGTGCCAGCAGGGGAACCCGGGACAGGTACGAGCAGTACTTC. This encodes CASRGTRDRYEQYF.

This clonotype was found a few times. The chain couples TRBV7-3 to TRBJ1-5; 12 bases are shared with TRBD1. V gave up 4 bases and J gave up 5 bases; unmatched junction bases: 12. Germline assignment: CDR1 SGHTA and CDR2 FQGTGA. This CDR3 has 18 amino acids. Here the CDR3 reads CASSSLLARDRGHQPQHF. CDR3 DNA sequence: TGTGCCAGCAGCTCCCTATTGGCCCGGGACAGGGGGCATCAGCCCCAGCATTTT.